Sequencing of this T cell receptor beta chain was carried out in a study of T cell changes during pregnancy in multiple sclerosis. The germline V and J ends were trimmed by 2 bases and 3 bases, with 15 bases remaining between them. Germline loops: CDR1 SGHRS, CDR2 YFSETQ. This CDR3 spans 15 amino acids. Method: immunoSEQ multiplex PCR; TCRdb's copy keeps in-frame clones and lacks some. The sample holds tens of thousands of clones, approximately 90% seen once. The specimen was peripheral blood, collected before pregnancy. This chain joins TRBV5-1 and TRBJ2-7; D might be TRBD2 (5 bases). This sequence was found in a female donor with multiple sclerosis, enrolled in a pregnancy study. The CDR3, as DNA: TGCGCCAGCAGCTTATGGACCTCTAGCCTCTACGAGCAGTACTTC. Protein product: CASSLWTSSLYEQYF.